Sequencing of this TCR beta chain was carried out in a study of cytomegalovirus exposure and HLA in healthy donors. This clone was picked up a small number of times. The germline V gene has CDR1 SGHTA and CDR2 FQGNSA. The CDR3 totals 16 residues. V gave up 5 bases and J gave up 7 bases; unmatched junction bases: 10. Primers: 60 Vbeta forward and 13 Jbeta reverse. Using immunoSEQ multiplex PCR, the repertoire was profiled, and TCRdb retains in-frame clones only, with some absent. This sample has around 110,000 clones; 70% to 80% occur once, and the top ten carry roughly 4.3%. The TCR comes from a man aged 30-40 years in good health and CMV-seropositive. Material: PBMCs. J is TRBJ2-2 and V is TRBV7-2; TRBD2 matches at 10 bases. CDR3 in amino acids: CASSLIAGGSGGELFF. The CDR3 nucleotides are TGTGCCAGCAGCCTCATAGCGGGGGGCTCGGGCGGGGAGCTGTTTTTT.